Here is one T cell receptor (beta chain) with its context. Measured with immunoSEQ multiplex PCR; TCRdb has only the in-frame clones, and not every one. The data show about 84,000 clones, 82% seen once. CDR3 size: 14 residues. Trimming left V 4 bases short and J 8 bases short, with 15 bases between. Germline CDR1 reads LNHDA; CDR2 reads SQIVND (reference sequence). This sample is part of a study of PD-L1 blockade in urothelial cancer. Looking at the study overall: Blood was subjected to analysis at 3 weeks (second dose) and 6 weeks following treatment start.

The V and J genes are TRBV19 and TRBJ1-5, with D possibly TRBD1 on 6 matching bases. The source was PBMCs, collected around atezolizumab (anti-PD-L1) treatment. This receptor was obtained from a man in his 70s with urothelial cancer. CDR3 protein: CASSNSRGYEPQHF. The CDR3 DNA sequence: TGTGCCAGTAGTAATTCCAGGGGTTATGAGCCCCAGCATTTT.